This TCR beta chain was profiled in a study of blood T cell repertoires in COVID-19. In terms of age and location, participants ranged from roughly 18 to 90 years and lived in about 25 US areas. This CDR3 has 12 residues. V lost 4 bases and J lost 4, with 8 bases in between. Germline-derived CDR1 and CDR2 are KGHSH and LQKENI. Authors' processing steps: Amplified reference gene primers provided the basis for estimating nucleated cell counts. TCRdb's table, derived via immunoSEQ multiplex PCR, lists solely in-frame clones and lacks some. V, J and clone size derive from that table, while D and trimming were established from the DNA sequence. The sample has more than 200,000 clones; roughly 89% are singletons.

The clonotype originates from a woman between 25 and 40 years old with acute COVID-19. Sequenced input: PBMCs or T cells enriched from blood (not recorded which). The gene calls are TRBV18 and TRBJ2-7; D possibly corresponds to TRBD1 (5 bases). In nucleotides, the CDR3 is TGTGCCAGCTCACGAGACAGTTACGAGCAGTACTTC. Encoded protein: CASSRDSYEQYF.